The 25 T cell receptor beta chains presented below share a single source sample, sequenced in a study of T cells in Graves' hyperthyroidism and ophthalmopathy. Template material for amplifying TCR beta CDR3 regions consisted of RNA transcripts. With the HTBI primer set, the TCR CDR3 went through a first round of RT-PCR. TCRdb processed the multiplex PCR reads anew with MiXCR; each CDR3 protein has one entry. The sample has some 560,000 distinct CDR3 sequences; less than 20% are singletons. Sequenced: blood. These receptors all come from a young woman with Graves' hyperthyroidism.

This clonotype was recorded a few times. This chain links TRBV20-1 with TRBJ2-4; D not certain. V was clipped by 0 bases and J by 10 bases, with 13 bases between them. CDR3 size: 13 residues. Germline-derived CDR1 and CDR2 are DFQATT and SNEGSKA (reference sequence). The CDR3 reads CSAREFTPGIQYF. CDR3 coding DNA: TGCAGTGCTAGAGAATTTACCCCTGGGATTCAGTACTTC.

The sample holds many counts of this clonotype. This rearrangement joins TRBV7-9 to TRBJ2-2; TRBD2 is a possible D gene (6 bases). V gave up 4 bases and J gave up 7 bases, with 10 bases separating them. CDR1 and CDR2 from the germline V gene are SEHNR and FQNEAQ (reference sequence). The CDR3 runs 13 residues. CDR3 bases: TGTGCCAGCAGCTCACCGGAGGGCGGGGAGCTGTTTTTT. Translation: CASSSPEGGELFF.

The table lists this clonotype with many counts. J is TRBJ2-5 and V is TRBV7-9; D gene unclear. Germline V gene lookup returns CDR1 SEHNR and CDR2 FQNEAQ (reference sequence). The CDR3 spans 13 residues. V shed 6 bases and J shed 1 base, with 9 bases lying between them. The CDR3 loop reads CASRTPSQETQYF. CDR3 DNA sequence: TGTGCCAGCAGGACGCCGAGCCAAGAGACCCAGTACTTC.

A word on this clonotype: A much more abundant neighbour one base away suggests this may be a read error. This chain connects TRBV5-1 to TRBJ2-1; TRBD2 matches 7 bases. The V segment lost 1 base and the J segment 2 bases; nucleotides outside the gene matches: 0. CDR1 and CDR2 (germline): SGHRS, YFSETQ. This CDR3 is built from 14 residues. The CDR3 protein is CASSLTSAYNEQFF. The CDR3 DNA is TGCGCCAGCAGCTTGACTAGCGCCTACAATGAGCAGTTCTTC.

This sequence joins TRBV10-2 and TRBJ2-5, with TRBD1 matching over 8 bases. Germline assignment: CDR1 WSHSY and CDR2 SAAADI. The CDR3 runs 16 residues. The junction had 10 bases not matched to a gene; V was cut back by 3 bases and J by 4 bases. CDR3 loop: CASSEWTGFFTETQYF. The CDR3 DNA reads as TGCGCCAGCAGTGAATGGACAGGGTTCTTTACAGAGACCCAGTACTTC.

This clonotype was seen ten or more times. The chain recombines TRBV2 with TRBJ2-7, with TRBD2 matching 11 bases. CDR3 length: 14 amino acids. Germline lookup yields CDR1 SNHLY and CDR2 FYNNEI. J was trimmed by 2 bases and V by 6 bases; bases with no gene match: 3. In DNA, the CDR3 is TGTGCCAGCAGCGGGGGACTAGCGGCCTACGAGCAGTACTTC. As protein: CASSGGLAAYEQYF.

Ten or more counts support this clonotype. The chain employs TRBV12-3 or TRBV12-4 and TRBJ2-2; D gene ambiguous. Trimming pared 3 bases from V and 4 bases from J, leaving 9 bases between. There are 14 residues in the CDR3. The CDR3 is CASSLEGITGELFF. CDR3 DNA sequence: TGTGCCAGCAGTTTGGAAGGGATCACCGGGGAGCTGTTTTTT.

The table lists this clonotype with many counts. The V and J genes are TRBV9 and TRBJ1-1; D might be TRBD1 (6 bases). The CDR3 loop spans 15 amino acids. V lost 0 bases, J lost 4 bases, and 13 bases lay in between. Per germline, CDR1 SGDLS and CDR2 YYNGEE. The CDR3 loop is CASSVAGGLGTEAFF. CDR3 in DNA: TGTGCCAGCAGCGTAGCTGGGGGGCTGGGCACTGAAGCTTTCTTT.

This clonotype was detected ten times or more. CDR3 DNA sequence: TGTGCTAGTGGGGGACTAGCGGGAGGATACGAGCAGTACTTC. Encoded protein: CASGGLAGGYEQYF. The rearrangement joins TRBV12-5 to TRBJ2-7; 15 bases agree with TRBD2. This CDR3 region has 14 residues. The V gene's germline CDR1 is LGHNT and CDR2 FRNRAP. V gave up 6 bases and J gave up 4 bases; unmatched junction bases: 1.

This clonotype was seen only a few times. This may be a read error: a much more frequent sequence differs by one nucleotide. The V call is TRBV5-1, the J call TRBJ2-5; D is undetermined. Per the germline V gene, CDR1 is SGHRS and CDR2 is YFSETQ. Trimming shortened V by 0 bases and J by 7 bases, and 7 bases separated the two germline ends. This CDR3 comprises 12 residues. The CDR3 DNA reads as TGCGCCAGCAGCTTGGATTTCGGGACCCAGTACTTC. Its protein product is CASSLDFGTQYF.

This clonotype was seen ten or more times. V is TRBV18 and J is TRBJ2-5; D is uncertain. Germline V lookup: CDR1 KGHSH, CDR2 LQKENI. V was trimmed by 3 bases and J by 0 bases, leaving 2 bases between them. The CDR3 is 12 amino acids. The CDR3 sequence: CASSPDQETQYF. The CDR3 DNA reads as TGTGCCAGCTCACCTGACCAAGAGACCCAGTACTTC. Together with reference TRBV18 and TRBJ2-5, the CDR3 gives the full variable domain: NAGVMQNPRHLVRRRGQEARLRCSPMKGHSHVYWYRQLPEEGLKFMVYLQKENIIDESGMPKERFSAEFPKEGPSILRIQQVVRGDSAAYFCASSPDQETQYFGPGTRLLVL.

This clonotype was seen only a few times. The genes are TRBV4-2 and TRBJ2-6, with D unresolved. The germline CDR1 and CDR2 sequences are LGHNA and YNFKEQ. V gave up 3 bases and J gave up 0 bases, with 6 bases separating them. The CDR3 spans 15 residues. CDR3 coding DNA: TGTGCCAGCAGCCAGGTAACCTCTGGGGCCAACGTCCTGACTTTC. Translation: CASSQVTSGANVLTF.

This clonotype was observed at least ten times. The V gene is TRBV20-1, the J gene TRBJ1-1, with D maybe TRBD1 (6 bases). This CDR3 comprises 20 residues. Looked up from germline, CDR1 is DFQATT and CDR2 is SNEGSKA (reference sequence). Trimming took off 4 bases at V and 0 bases at J, with 30 bases between the two ends. The CDR3 is CSATRGAKGFGALVNTEAFF. The CDR3 DNA sequence: TGCAGTGCTACGCGGGGGGCTAAGGGATTCGGGGCCTTGGTGAACACTGAAGCTTTCTTT.

This clonotype has a handful of counts. The V and J genes are TRBV6-2 or TRBV6-3 and TRBJ2-1, with 9 bases that match TRBD2. Germline CDR1 reads MNHEY; CDR2 reads SVGEGT. This CDR3 is built from 15 residues. V dropped 8 bases and J dropped 4; count of bases not matched to a gene: 9. The CDR3 loop reads CASRTLAGIYNEQFF. CDR3 bases: TGTGCCAGCCGAACTCTAGCGGGAATTTACAATGAGCAGTTCTTC.

This clonotype was seen ten or more times. The V gene is TRBV30, the J gene TRBJ1-5; 7 positions agree with TRBD1. Germline V gene lookup returns CDR1 GTSNPN and CDR2 SVGIG (reference sequence). V trimming: 2 bases; J trimming: 5 bases; junction bases outside the gene matches: 9. This CDR3 has 15 residues. The CDR3 DNA follows: TGTGCCTGGAGTTTTAGGGCAGGGGGTTATCAGCCCCAGCATTTT. This gives the protein CAWSFRAGGYQPQHF.

This clonotype showed up just a few times. The chain links TRBV14 to TRBJ2-4, with 9 bases identical to TRBD2. V lost 4 bases, J lost 9 bases, and 10 bases stayed unmatched. CDR3 length equals 15 residues. The germline V gene encodes CDR1 SGHDN and CDR2 FVKESK. CDR3 nucleotides: TGTGCCAGCAGCCCTAGCGGGATATGGAGGGTCATTCAGTACTTC. Protein product: CASSPSGIWRVIQYF.

This clonotype occurred many times. The chain joins TRBV20-1 to TRBJ1-2; TRBD1 matches at 9 bases. This CDR3 comprises 15 residues. After removal of 1 base from V and 0 bases from J, the junction contained 3 bases not matched to a gene. Germline CDR1 reads DFQATT; CDR2 reads SNEGSKA (reference sequence). The CDR3: CSARGQGVANYGYTF. CDR3 sequence (DNA): TGCAGTGCTAGAGGACAGGGGGTAGCTAACTATGGCTACACCTTC.

There are many counts of this clonotype. The chain couples TRBV29-1 to TRBJ2-7, with 8 bases matching TRBD2. With V trimmed by 4 bases and J by 4 bases, 6 bases remained unmatched. The V gene's germline CDR1 is SQVTM and CDR2 ANQGSEA. The CDR3 has 13 amino acids. The CDR3 spells CSVVRAGVYEQYF. DNA of the CDR3: TGCAGCGTTGTTAGAGCGGGAGTTTACGAGCAGTACTTC.

This clonotype was found many times. V is TRBV11-1 and J is TRBJ2-1, with 15 bases matching TRBD2. The germline V gene encodes CDR1 SGHAT and CDR2 FQDESV (reference sequence). The CDR3 totals 17 residues. V dropped 2 bases and J dropped 7; count of bases not matched to a gene: 6. The CDR3 bases are TGTGCCAGCAGCTTAATGGGACTAGCGGGAGGTAATAATGAGCAGTTCTTC. Translating it yields CASSLMGLAGGNNEQFF.

This clonotype came up many times. V and J are TRBV6-2 or TRBV6-3 and TRBJ2-1; 11 bases are a match to TRBD2. This CDR3 contains 15 residues. Germline CDR1 is MNHEY and CDR2 is SVGEGT. With 5 bases clipped from V and 7 bases from J, the junction kept 7 bases outside the gene matches. The CDR3 coding sequence is TGTGCCAGCAGTAACGGACTAGCGGGCGGAAATGAGCAGTTCTTC. Its translation is CASSNGLAGGNEQFF.

On this clonotype: A much larger clonotype is one base distant, so this may be a read error. The V gene is TRBV7-2, the J gene TRBJ1-6; 7 nucleotides line up with TRBD1. The trim removed 6 bases at V and 4 bases at J, leaving 6 bases unmatched. Germline assignment: CDR1 SGHTA and CDR2 FQGNSA. The CDR3 contains 15 residues. The CDR3 region has the DNA TGTGCCAGCAGATTCAGGGGGTCATATAATTCACCCCTCCACTTT. The encoded protein is CASRFRGSYNSPLHF.

This clonotype was seen many times. The chain joins TRBV11-2 to TRBJ2-3, with D possibly matching TRBD1 (5 bases). CDR3 length equals 17 residues. Germline CDR1 and CDR2: SGHAT and FQNNGV. Trimming stripped 1 base from V and 1 base from J, with 15 bases between. CDR3 DNA: TGTGCCAGCAGCTTAGGACTGGGGCGAGGACGCACAGATACGCAGTATTTT. This encodes CASSLGLGRGRTDTQYF.

This clonotype has ten or more counts. The chain recombines TRBV20-1 with TRBJ1-2; D unresolved. In germline, CDR1 is DFQATT, CDR2 SNEGSKA (reference sequence). V lost 6 bases and J 6 bases, leaving 14 bases between the germline ends. This CDR3 region has 12 residues. CDR3 bases: TGCAGTGCACAACCCTACGGGGATGGCTACACCTTC. This sequence encodes CSAQPYGDGYTF.

This rearrangement joins TRBV6-1 to TRBJ2-7; 8 bases are shared with TRBD1. This CDR3 spans 14 amino acids. The junction had 6 bases not matched to a gene; V was cut back by 5 bases and J by 3 bases. The germline CDR1 and CDR2 sequences are MNHNS and SASEGT. Here the CDR3 DNA reads TGTGCCAGCAGTCGGACAGGGACAGGCTACGAGCAGTACTTC. It specifies CASSRTGTGYEQYF.

The table lists this clonotype with many counts. This chain uses TRBV7-2 with TRBJ2-2; 11 nucleotides agree with TRBD2. The germline V gene encodes CDR1 SGHTA and CDR2 FQGNSA. V lost 5 bases to trimming and J lost 4 bases; unmatched junction nucleotides: 6. CDR3 length: 16 residues. CDR3 sequence: CASSPTSGTGTGELFF. The CDR3 DNA reads TGTGCCAGCAGCCCGACTAGCGGGACGGGCACCGGGGAGCTGTTTTTT.